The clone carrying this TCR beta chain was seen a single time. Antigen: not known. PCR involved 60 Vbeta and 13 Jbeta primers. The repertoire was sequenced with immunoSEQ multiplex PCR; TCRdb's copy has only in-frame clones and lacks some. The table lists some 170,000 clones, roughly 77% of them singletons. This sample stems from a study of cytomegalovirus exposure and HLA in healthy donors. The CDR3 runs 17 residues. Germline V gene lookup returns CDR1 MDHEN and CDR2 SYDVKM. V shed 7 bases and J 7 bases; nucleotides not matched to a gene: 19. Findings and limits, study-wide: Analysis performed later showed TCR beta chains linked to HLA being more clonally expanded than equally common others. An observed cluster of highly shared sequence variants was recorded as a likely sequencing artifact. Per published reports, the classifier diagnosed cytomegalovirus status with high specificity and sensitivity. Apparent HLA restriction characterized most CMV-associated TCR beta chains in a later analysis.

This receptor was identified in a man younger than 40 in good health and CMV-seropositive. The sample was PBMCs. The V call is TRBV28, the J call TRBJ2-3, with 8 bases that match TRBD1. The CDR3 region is CASNTPPGQVWKNTQYF. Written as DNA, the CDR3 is TGTGCCAGCAATACCCCCCCGGGACAGGTGTGGAAAAATACGCAGTATTTT.